The 26 T cell receptor beta chains below were found in one sample sequenced in a study of cytomegalovirus exposure and HLA in healthy donors (dated by TCRdb to between 2016 and 2019). Library preparation used the immunoSEQ multiplex PCR assay. TCRdb provides this immuneACCESS table in a form limited to in-frame rearrangements. Some clones are lacking; in checked studies, under half of them reflect an unresolved V gene, and why the rest are absent is not known. The sample table shows roughly 200,000 clones, and about 81% are seen once. Less than 1.5% of the sample goes to the ten largest clones. Sequencing input: PBMCs. The receptors originated from a young woman in good health and CMV-seronegative.

The J gene is TRBJ2-2, the V gene TRBV4-1, with 12 bases aligning to TRBD2. The CDR3 runs to 17 residues. Trimming removed 3 bases from V and 3 bases from J; junction bases left unmatched: 5. Looked up from germline, CDR1 is MGHRA and CDR2 is YSYEKL. CDR3 sequence: CASSHPSGGADTGELFF. As DNA, the CDR3 is TGCGCCAGCAGCCATCCTAGCGGGGGGGCGGACACCGGGGAGCTGTTTTTT.

The chain uses TRBV2 and TRBJ2-5, with a weak D call TRBD2 (7 bases). V was shortened by 5 bases and J by 5 bases, with 21 bases between the two germline ends. This CDR3 comprises 16 residues. Germline loops: CDR1 SNHLY, CDR2 FYNNEI. The CDR3 coding sequence is TGTGCCAGCAGTTTTCCCAGGGGAGGGGCGAGGGAGACCCAGTACTTC. Translated, it gives CASSFPRGGARETQYF.

The chain links TRBV5-8 to TRBJ1-2; 7 positions match TRBD1. Germline V gene sequence: CDR1 SGHTS, CDR2 YDEGEE. Unmatched junction bases numbered 7, after V lost 3 bases and J lost 2 bases. This CDR3 region has 15 residues. The CDR3 loop is CASSWGQSLNYGYTF. CDR3 coding DNA: TGTGCCAGCAGCTGGGGACAGTCGTTAAACTATGGCTACACCTTC.

The CDR3 region has the DNA TGTGCCAGCAGCTTAGGACAGGGGGGGCTGAACACTGAAGCTTTCTTT. Its protein is CASSLGQGGLNTEAFF. This sequence joins TRBV7-6 and TRBJ1-1; 9 bases are a match to TRBD1. The CDR3 has 16 amino acids. Germline V gene sequence: CDR1 SGHVS, CDR2 FNYEAQ. J gave up 0 bases and V 1 base, and 3 bases lay outside the gene matches.

This clone was seen only a few times. The V gene is TRBV4-2, the J gene TRBJ2-7; 11 bases map to TRBD2. Losses at the gene ends were 0 bases for V and 1 base for J; bases not matched to a gene: 8. CDR1 and CDR2 from the germline V gene are LGHNA and YNFKEQ. The CDR3 covers 18 residues. In DNA, the CDR3 is TGTGCCAGCAGCCAAGAAGCTAGCGGGGGGACCTTGTCCTACGAGCAGTACTTC. Translating it yields CASSQEASGGTLSYEQYF.

Here the CDR3 DNA reads TGTGCCAGCAGCTACCCTACCCGCCGTGGAGGGGGCTCAGATACGCAGTATTTT. This codes for CASSYPTRRGGGSDTQYF. The chain couples TRBV7-9 to TRBJ2-3; D may be TRBD1 (7 bases). Per germline, CDR1 SEHNR and CDR2 FQNEAQ (reference sequence). V was shortened by 4 bases and J by 4 bases, with 24 bases between the two germline ends. The CDR3 has 18 residues.

The CDR3, as DNA: TGTGCCACCAGCAGAATCTCAGGACAGGGGGCGAGAAACACCATATATTTT. Amino acids: CATSRISGQGARNTIYF. V and J are TRBV15 and TRBJ1-3; TRBD1 matches 11 bases. The CDR3 runs 17 residues. V shed 2 bases, J shed 5 bases, and the junction held 8 bases outside the gene matches. Germline CDR1 LNHNV, CDR2 YYDKDF (reference sequence).

The V gene is TRBV6-5, the J gene TRBJ2-7, with TRBD1 matching over 8 bases. There are 13 residues in the CDR3. V dropped 7 bases and J dropped 3; count of bases not matched to a gene: 5. From germline, CDR1 is MNHEY and CDR2 SVGAGI. This CDR3 reads CASTQTGGYEQYF. The CDR3 bases are TGTGCCAGCACCCAAACAGGGGGCTACGAGCAGTACTTC.

CDR3 sequence reads: CASSREDRGLLYEQYF. CDR3 bases: TGCGCCAGCAGCCGGGAAGACAGGGGGCTTCTTTACGAGCAGTACTTC. The rearrangement joins TRBV4-1 to TRBJ2-7, with 10 bases aligning to TRBD1. Germline V gene data show CDR1 as MGHRA and CDR2 as YSYEKL. V dropped 4 bases and J dropped 4; count of bases not matched to a gene: 10. This CDR3 contains 16 residues.

The rearrangement joins TRBV7-2 to TRBJ1-6; D possibly corresponds to TRBD1 (6 bases). This CDR3 comprises 14 residues. The germline V gene has CDR1 SGHTA and CDR2 FQGNSA. Trimming took off 4 bases at V and 10 bases at J, with 14 bases between the two ends. The CDR3: CASSSIQGLSPLHF. CDR3 DNA: TGTGCCAGCAGCTCCATTCAGGGGCTGTCACCCCTCCACTTT.

The chain is built from TRBV19 and TRBJ1-2; 8 bases line up with TRBD1. J was trimmed by 8 bases and V by 1 base; bases with no gene match: 6. CDR3 length: 14 amino acids. The germline V gene has CDR1 LNHDA and CDR2 SQIVND (reference sequence). CDR3 DNA sequence: TGTGCCAGTAGTATAGGACAGGGGAGGACGGGCTACACCTTC. Amino acid sequence: CASSIGQGRTGYTF.

This sequence joins TRBV7-2 and TRBJ2-1; a possible D gene is TRBD2 (6 bases). Trimming took 5 bases from V and 7 from J, leaving 12 bases between them. Germline CDR1 and CDR2: SGHTA and FQGNSA. This CDR3 comprises 13 residues. CDR3 sequence reads: CASSLTRTNEQFF. CDR3 sequence (DNA): TGTGCCAGCAGCCTGACTAGGACAAATGAGCAGTTCTTC.

This clone was seen only once. The rearrangement uses TRBV25-1 and TRBJ2-1; 8 nucleotides agree with TRBD2. Germline V gene lookup returns CDR1 MGHDK and CDR2 SYGVNS. The CDR3 contains 15 residues. The V and J ends lost 8 bases and 7 bases, in that order; junction bases with no gene match: 13. CDR3 bases: TGTGCCAGCTCGTCTGGAGGGACTAGTAGGAATGAGCAGTTCTTC. Amino acids: CASSSGGTSRNEQFF. The full variable domain, rest sourced from reference TRBV25-1 and TRBJ2-1, is EADIYQTPRYLVIGTGKKITLECSQTMGHDKMYWYQQDPGMELHLIHYSYGVNSTEKGDLSSESTVSRIRTEHFPLTLESARPSHTSQYLCASSSGGTSRNEQFFGPGTRLTVL.

The J gene is TRBJ2-3, the V gene TRBV27, with D possibly TRBD2 on 5 matching bases. V was trimmed by 4 bases and J by 2 bases, leaving 13 bases between them. Germline V CDR1 and CDR2: MNHEY, SMNVEV (reference sequence). The CDR3 consists of 15 residues. CDR3 amino acids: CASSWSGGYTDTQYF. The CDR3 DNA is TGTGCCAGCAGTTGGTCAGGAGGATACACAGATACGCAGTATTTT.

The CDR3 nucleotides are TGCGCCAGCAGCCGGACAGGGGGCGACTATGGCTACACCTTC. Its translation is CASSRTGGDYGYTF. This chain uses TRBV4-1 with TRBJ1-2; 11 bases line up with TRBD1. Germline CDR1 MGHRA, CDR2 YSYEKL. This CDR3 spans 14 amino acids. V trimming: 4 bases; J trimming: 3 bases; junction bases outside the gene matches: 1.

In this sample, this clone turned up once. The chain couples TRBV6-5 to TRBJ1-1; 8 bases line up with TRBD1. CDR3 length: 16 amino acids. Germline values: CDR1 MNHEY, CDR2 SVGAGI. The V gene end was trimmed by 2 bases and the J gene end by 4 bases; junction bases not matched to a gene: 9. The CDR3 here is CASSYLTGVIPTEAFF. The CDR3 bases are TGTGCCAGCAGTTACCTGACAGGGGTCATTCCCACTGAAGCTTTCTTT.

The chain has TRBV25-1 and TRBJ1-6; maybe TRBD1 (6 bases). Germline V gene lookup returns CDR1 MGHDK and CDR2 SYGVNS. V shed 0 bases and J shed 12 bases, with 6 bases lying between them. This CDR3 is 12 amino acids long. The CDR3 loop reads CASSEYRGPLHF. CDR3 DNA sequence: TGTGCCAGCAGTGAATACAGGGGACCCCTCCACTTT.

The V and J genes are TRBV5-1 and TRBJ2-3; TRBD1 matches at 7 bases. The ends lost 0 bases at V and 2 bases at J; junction bases unmatched: 3. From germline, CDR1 is SGHRS and CDR2 YFSETQ. CDR3 length: 15 residues. The CDR3 is CASSLGQGITDTQYF. The CDR3 bases are TGCGCCAGCAGCTTGGGACAGGGTATCACAGATACGCAGTATTTT. Variable domain in full (rest from reference TRBV5-1 and TRBJ2-3): KAGVTQTPRYLIKTRGQQVTLSCSPISGHRSVSWYQQTPGQGLQFLFEYFSETQRNKGNFPGRFSGRQFSNSRSEMNVSTLELGDSALYLCASSLGQGITDTQYFGPGTRLTVL.

The V and J genes are TRBV5-1 and TRBJ2-2; D is perhaps TRBD2 (6 bases). Trimming took 7 bases from V and 5 from J, leaving 15 bases between them. Germline lookup yields CDR1 SGHRS and CDR2 YFSETQ. The CDR3 covers 14 residues. The chain's CDR3 is CASQPGVPTGELFF. DNA of the CDR3: TGCGCCAGCCAACCGGGGGTTCCAACCGGGGAGCTGTTTTTT.

For the CDR3, the DNA is TGTGCCAGCAGCAGGCCGGGAGGTCTAGGCTACACCTTC. It encodes CASSRPGGLGYTF. The chain has TRBV5-4 and TRBJ1-2, with D uncertain. Germline CDR1 reads SGHNT; CDR2 reads YYREEE (reference sequence). Trimming took 4 bases from V and 8 from J, leaving 15 bases between them. The CDR3 sequence is 13 residues long.

This clone was counted only a few times. Here the CDR3 DNA reads TGCGCCAGCAGCCCTCGGACAGGGGGCAACGAAAACACCATATATTTT. Translated: CASSPRTGGNENTIYF. This chain uses TRBV5-1 with TRBJ1-3; 11 nucleotides agree with TRBD1. Germline assignment: CDR1 SGHRS and CDR2 YFSETQ. The J segment lost 6 bases and the V segment lost 4 bases, leaving 9 bases of the junction unmatched. There are 16 residues in the CDR3. Based on the CDR3 plus reference TRBV5-1 and TRBJ1-3, the full variable domain is KAGVTQTPRYLIKTRGQQVTLSCSPISGHRSVSWYQQTPGQGLQFLFEYFSETQRNKGNFPGRFSGRQFSNSRSEMNVSTLELGDSALYLCASSPRTGGNENTIYFGEGSWLTVV.

V and J are TRBV7-9 and TRBJ2-2; 9 positions agree with TRBD2. This CDR3 spans 16 amino acids. Per germline, CDR1 SEHNR and CDR2 FQNEAQ (reference sequence). V lost 2 bases, J lost 3 bases, and 4 bases stayed unmatched. Written as DNA, the CDR3 is TGTGCCAGCAGCTTATGGTTAGCGGGAGACACCGGGGAGCTGTTTTTT. Translating gives CASSLWLAGDTGELFF.

The chain couples TRBV28 to TRBJ2-3, with no clear D. V gave up 4 bases and J gave up 2 bases, with 13 bases separating them. This CDR3 spans 15 amino acids. Germline lookup yields CDR1 MDHEN and CDR2 SYDVKM. CDR3 residues: CASSSLGTHTDTQYF. The CDR3 bases are TGTGCCAGCAGTTCCTTGGGCACCCACACAGATACGCAGTATTTT.

The gene calls are TRBV5-6 and TRBJ1-1; 7 nucleotides match TRBD1. There are 12 residues in the CDR3. After removal of 4 bases from V and 10 bases from J, the junction contained 7 bases not matched to a gene. CDR1 SGHDT and CDR2 YYEEEE come from the germline V gene. Here the CDR3 reads CASSLTGIGAFF. The CDR3 nucleotides read TGTGCCAGCAGCCTGACAGGGATAGGAGCTTTCTTT. The whole variable domain, filled in from reference TRBV5-6 and TRBJ1-1, reads DAGVTQSPTHLIKTRGQQVTLRCSPKSGHDTVSWYQQALGQGPQFIFQYYEEEERQRGNFPDRFSGHQFPNYSSELNVNALLLGDSALYLCASSLTGIGAFFGQGTRLTVV.

This clone was detected only a few times. The chain links TRBV30 to TRBJ1-1; 8 bases are a match to TRBD1. The germline CDR1 and CDR2 sequences are GTSNPN and SVGIG (reference sequence). The CDR3 is 15 residues long. The J segment lost 4 bases and the V segment lost 0 bases, leaving 7 bases of the junction unmatched. Here the CDR3 reads CAWSVRGQGSTEAFF. DNA for the CDR3: TGTGCCTGGAGTGTACGCGGACAGGGTTCCACTGAAGCTTTCTTT. Supplemented by reference TRBV30 and TRBJ1-1, the full variable domain reads SQTIHQWPATLVQPVGSPLSLECTVEGTSNPNLYWYRQAAGRGLQLLFYSVGIGQISSEVPQNLSASRPQDRQFILSSKKLLLSDSGFYLCAWSVRGQGSTEAFFGQGTRLTVV.

The chain has TRBV14 and TRBJ2-5; TRBD2 aligns across 8 bases. CDR3 length: 13 amino acids. The V gene's germline CDR1 is SGHDN and CDR2 FVKESK. Trimming removed 4 bases from V and 6 bases from J; junction bases left unmatched: 4. CDR3 in DNA: TGTGCCAGCAGCCCAGCGGGGGTGAAGACCCAGTACTTC. Translation gives CASSPAGVKTQYF.